This T cell receptor (beta chain) is from a study of blood T cell repertoires in COVID-19. Whole-study context: The United States, Italy and Spain provided the acute and convalescent COVID-19 samples. T cells, B-cell-depleted T cells, or PBMCs supplied cDNA or gDNA.

V was shortened by 4 bases and J by 2 bases, with 12 bases between the two germline ends. CDR1 is SGHVS and CDR2 is FNYEAQ in the germline V gene. CDR3 length: 15 amino acids. Authors' analysis steps: Amplification of reference gene primers was used by the study to estimate nucleated cell counts. Sequenced by immunoSEQ multiplex PCR; TCRdb stores in-frame clones only, minus some. That table supplies the V and J calls and clone size; D and trimming were determined from the DNA. The sample consists of under 350,000 clones, around 89% of them appearing once. This sequence joins TRBV7-6 and TRBJ1-5; D not resolved. Source material: peripheral blood. The sequence was collected from a man aged 40-55 years with acute or convalescent COVID-19. CDR3 in amino acids: CASSSYLGGNQPQHF. The CDR3 DNA is TGTGCCAGCAGCTCCTATCTAGGTGGCAATCAGCCCCAGCATTTT.